This T cell receptor beta chain was identified during a study of human T cells and chemical hapten exposure. Study at large: Slight differences in pooled library volume were the main source of varying TCR yields across samples. Points from the study as a whole: High-frequency TCRs, those above 1 in 1000, stayed the same after DPC sensitization.

Concerning this clonotype: Its target is unknown.

Researchers extracted total RNA from unfractionated whole blood. CDR1 is MNHNS and CDR2 is SASEGT in the germline V gene. V lost 6 bases and J 3 bases, leaving 19 bases between the germline ends. This CDR3 is built from 16 residues. The library labeled individual cDNA molecules by adding unique molecular identifiers to them. In the original analysis: The median was around 89,000 TCRs per sample, ranging about 23,224 to 690,600. In TCRdb, the reads were re-called with MiXCR into one record per CDR3 protein. TCRdb's processing, not the authors' own work, is the source of the V and J calls. This sample yields roughly 120,000 distinct CDR3 sequences, of which over 7.5% are seen a single time; 1.2% to 1.5% belongs to the top ten.

The sample taken for sequencing was whole blood. This chain links TRBV6-1 with TRBJ2-3, with D hard to call. This clonotype was obtained from a human donor in good health. Some clones in this sample may be carry-over from other donors' samples. The CDR3 here is CASRDPTRAGTDTQYF. DNA of the CDR3: TGTGCCAGCAGGGACCCGACCCGGGCTGGGACAGATACGCAGTATTTT.